The T cell receptor (beta chain) described here comes from a study of regulatory T cells in long-lasting Graves disease. Overall study context: Graves' patients (newly diagnosed) had been on antithyroid drugs under 3 months. Broader study findings: Newly diagnosed disease favored TRBV20-1 and TRBJ2-1 over persistent disease.

The TCR beta library used iRepertoire HTBI primers with Arm-PCR amplification of CDR3. TCRdb processed the multiplex PCR reads anew with MiXCR; each CDR3 protein has one entry. Here the sample spans roughly 380,000 distinct CDR3 sequences, around 15% being singletons. CDR1 MNHEY and CDR2 SVGEGT come from the germline V gene. The CDR3 is 17 residues long. V shed 5 bases and J 4 bases; nucleotides not matched to a gene: 12. The time point denotes: newly diagnosed GD, antithyroid drugs for less than 3 months. Construction of the TCR library relied on RNA isolated from PBMCs. Patient provenance is recorded as an endocrinology department in Xi'an, China. This clonotype came up many times. As yet, its antigen is unknown.

The sample was peripheral blood mononuclear cells (PBMCs), taken at new diagnosis, from a patient treated with antithyroid drugs. The V and J genes are TRBV6-2 or TRBV6-3 and TRBJ1-5; TRBD1 agrees at 9 bases. This sequence was found in a female donor with Graves disease. The CDR3 coding sequence is TGTGCCAGCAGTCACCCCTCCGGGACAGGGAGAAATCAGCCCCAGCATTTT. It codes for CASSHPSGTGRNQPQHF.